Listed below are T cell receptor beta chains from one sample, sequenced in a study of shared clonotypes between healthy human individuals. Here immunoSEQ multiplex PCR was the method, and the copy in TCRdb shows in-frame clones only, minus some. The table has under 1,100,000 clones, around 75% seen once; the top ten hold approximately 1.5%. Specimen: memory CD4+ T cells sorted from blood. These receptors originate from a man between 18 and 35 years old in good health. CDR3s include the opening cysteine and the closing phenylalanine or tryptophan. D genes are given only for firm matches. Clone size, where shown, is once, few, many, or a class for clones that have expanded.

TRBJ1-2,.,.,TRBV5-4,TGTGCCAGCAGCATAAACTACGAGGGTGGCTACACCTTC,CASSINYEGGYTF
TRBJ2-1,.,.,TRBV5-1,TGCGCCAGCAGCCTAGTCCCCTACAATGAGCAGTTCTTC,CASSLVPYNEQFF
TRBJ2-3,.,.,TRBV2,TGTGCCAGCAGACAGGGATCCAGCACAGATACGCAGTATTTT,CASRQGSSTDTQYF
TRBJ2-1,.,TRBD2,TRBV10-3,TGTGCCATCAGTGACTTATACGGGACTAGCGAGAATACCGGGCAGTTCTTC,CAISDLYGTSENTGQFF
TRBJ2-1,.,.,TRBV1,TGCACCAGCAGCCAAATCGTTCCGGGACTAGCATTGTACAATGAGCAGTTCTTC,CTSSQIVPGLALYNEQFF
TRBJ2-5,.,.,TRBV20-1,TGCAGTGCTAGAGGTCAAGAGACCCAGTACTTC,CSARGQETQYF
TRBJ1-1,.,.,TRBV29-1,TGCAGCGTTGAAGCCAATCAGGGAATCAGCACTGAAGCTTTCTTT,CSVEANQGISTEAFF
TRBJ1-3,many,.,TRBV6-1,TGTGCCAGCAGTGAAGGTCCGTACTCTGGAAACACCATATATTTT,CASSEGPYSGNTIYF
TRBJ2-1,.,TRBD2,TRBV5-1,TGCGCCAGCAGCTCCTTTTTCCTAGCGGGAGGGGTCAATGAGCAGTTCTTC,CASSSFFLAGGVNEQFF
TRBJ2-1,.,TRBD1,TRBV19,TGTGCCAGTAGTAGCTGGGACAGGTCCAATGAGCAGTTCTTC,CASSSWDRSNEQFF
TRBJ2-2,.,.,TRBV9,TGTGCCAGCAGCCCAGTCTTGGACGGGGAGCTGTTTTTT,CASSPVLDGELFF
TRBJ2-2,few,.,TRBV10-3,TGTGCCATCAGTGATGGTTCCACCGGGGAGCTGTTTTTT,CAISDGSTGELFF
TRBJ2-7,many,.,TRBV28,TGTGCCAGCAGTTTAGAAGTCCCTTACGAGCAGTACTTC,CASSLEVPYEQYF
TRBJ1-5,.,TRBD1,TRBV10-3,TGTGCCACTGGGACAGGGCCTAATCAGCCCCAGCATTTT,CATGTGPNQPQHF